This entry lists 27 T cell receptor beta chains sequenced from one sample in a study of CD8 T cells in Susac syndrome. An amount of RNA that ranged from 0.5 to 1 ug was reverse transcribed with random hexamers. In TCRdb, the immunoSEQ multiplex PCR reads were re-called with MiXCR into one record per CDR3 protein. The data show 130,000 to 150,000 distinct CDR3 sequences, approximately 93% seen once. Sequenced: CD8+ T cells from PBMCs. These receptors were obtained from a human donor in good health.

This clonotype was counted a single time. The rearrangement uses TRBV6-5 and TRBJ2-7; 11 bases map to TRBD2. CDR3 length: 13 amino acids. Germline lookup yields CDR1 MNHEY and CDR2 SVGAGI. Germline trimming cut 6 bases from V and 3 bases from J; bases unmatched to any gene: 1. The CDR3 loop is CASRGLADYEQYF. Written as DNA, the CDR3 is TGTGCCAGCAGGGGACTAGCGGACTACGAGCAGTACTTC.

This chain joins TRBV29-1 and TRBJ2-7, with TRBD2 identical over 13 bases. The V and J ends lost 7 bases and 3 bases, in that order; junction bases with no gene match: 9. Germline CDR1 is SQVTM and CDR2 is ANQGSEA. CDR3 size: 15 residues. As DNA, the CDR3 is TGCAGCGCCGGGACTAGCGGGGACAAACTCTACGAGCAGTACTTC. This encodes CSAGTSGDKLYEQYF.

This clonotype was detected only once. This sequence joins TRBV7-8 and TRBJ2-7; D may match TRBD1 or TRBD2 (5 bases each). The CDR3 length is 14 residues. Germline-derived CDR1 and CDR2 are SGHVS and FQNEAQ. The ends were cut back, 4 bases at V and 4 bases at J, with 14 bases in the middle. DNA of the CDR3: TGTGCCAGCAGCTCGCCGGGACGGCATTACGAGCAGTACTTC. Protein: CASSSPGRHYEQYF. The entire variable domain, with the rest obtained from reference TRBV7-8 and TRBJ2-7, is as follows: GAGVSQSPRYKVAKRGQDVALRCDPISGHVSLFWYQQALGQGPEFLTYFQNEAQLDKSGLPSDRFFAERPEGSVSTLKIQRTQQEDSAVYLCASSSPGRHYEQYFGPGTRLTVT.

The genes are TRBV15 and TRBJ1-4; no definite D call. Per the germline V gene, CDR1 is LNHNV and CDR2 is YYDKDF (reference sequence). The germline V and J ends were trimmed by 0 bases and 8 bases, with 13 bases remaining between them. The CDR3 has 15 amino acids. The CDR3 reads CATSRDLTDSEKLFF. The CDR3 region has the DNA TGTGCCACCAGCAGAGATTTGACGGACTCCGAAAAACTGTTTTTT.

The chain employs TRBV30 and TRBJ2-5; either TRBD1 or TRBD2 may fit D (6 bases each). This CDR3 contains 14 residues. CDR1 and CDR2 from the germline V gene are GTSNPN and SVGIG (reference sequence). The V gene lost 4 bases and the J gene lost 9 bases, with 21 bases spanning the gap. For the CDR3, the DNA is TGTGCCTGGACTAGCGTACTCGGGGGCCCGGCCCAGTACTTC. Protein product: CAWTSVLGGPAQYF.

V gene TRBV12-3 or TRBV12-4 combines with J gene TRBJ2-5; 8 positions agree with TRBD1. The CDR3 consists of 14 residues. V gave up 5 bases and J gave up 2 bases; unmatched junction bases: 4. The CDR3, as DNA: TGTGCCAGCAGTCCACAGGGGGAACAAGAGACCCAGTACTTC. It translates to CASSPQGEQETQYF.

This clonotype was counted once. The V and J genes are TRBV6-5 and TRBJ1-5; D may be TRBD1 (5 bases). V was cut by 6 bases and J by 3 bases, with 15 bases left in between. CDR1 MNHEY and CDR2 SVGAGI come from the germline V gene. This CDR3 has 15 amino acids. CDR3 nucleotides: TGTGCCAGCAGCTCCGGGTTGGGGCCCAATCAGCCCCAGCATTTT. Protein: CASSSGLGPNQPQHF.

This chain uses TRBV5-4 with TRBJ1-1; 7 positions agree with TRBD1. V trimming: 1 base; J trimming: 6 bases; junction bases outside the gene matches: 3. Germline CDR1 and CDR2: SGHNT and YYREEE (reference sequence). CDR3 length equals 13 residues. CDR3 DNA: TGTGCCAGCAGCTTGAAGGGGGCCGCTGAAGCTTTCTTT. Translation: CASSLKGAAEAFF.

CDR3 amino acids: CASSSGYSGANVLTF. The CDR3 bases are TGTGCCAGCAGTTCAGGGTACTCTGGGGCCAACGTCCTGACTTTC. The V call is TRBV27, the J call TRBJ2-6; D might be TRBD1 (5 bases). The length of the CDR3 is 15 residues. The ends were cut back, 4 bases at V and 0 bases at J, with 7 bases in the middle. Germline V gives CDR1 MNHEY, CDR2 SMNVEV (reference sequence).

The chain's CDR3 is CASSWLAGMGNEQFF. In DNA, the CDR3 is TGTGCCAGCAGCTGGTTAGCGGGAATGGGCAATGAGCAGTTCTTC. The rearrangement uses TRBV7-3 and TRBJ2-1; TRBD2 matches at 8 bases. The CDR3 is 15 residues long. The germline gives CDR1 SGHTA, CDR2 FQGTGA. V lost 4 bases to trimming and J lost 6 bases; unmatched junction nucleotides: 8.

V and J are TRBV27 and TRBJ2-3, with 8 bases fitting TRBD1. The germline gives CDR1 MNHEY, CDR2 SMNVEV (reference sequence). With V trimmed by 6 bases and J by 2 bases, 10 bases remained unmatched. The CDR3 contains 16 residues. The CDR3 reads CASSFTGGVNTDTQYF. As DNA, the CDR3 is TGTGCCAGCAGCTTCACAGGGGGTGTTAACACAGATACGCAGTATTTT.

This chain uses TRBV6-5 with TRBJ1-1; no clear D. The CDR3 runs to 13 residues. Germline loops: CDR1 MNHEY, CDR2 SVGAGI. Trimming left V 6 bases short and J 5 bases short, with 13 bases between. The CDR3 coding sequence is TGTGCCAGCAGCGGACCCCCTTCGACTGAAGCTTTCTTT. Amino acids: CASSGPPSTEAFF.

The chain joins TRBV6-5 to TRBJ2-7; 9 positions agree with TRBD2. This CDR3 contains 14 residues. V was pared by 0 bases and J by 5 bases, with 2 bases of the junction left unmatched. The germline V gene has CDR1 MNHEY and CDR2 SVGAGI. The CDR3 reads CASSYSSGSNEQYF. The CDR3 DNA is TGTGCCAGCAGTTACTCTAGCGGGAGTAACGAGCAGTACTTC.

The chain carries TRBV7-9 and TRBJ2-3; D is undetermined. Trimming shortened V by 11 bases and J by 0 bases, and 9 bases separated the two germline ends. The CDR3 consists of 12 residues. From germline, CDR1 is SEHNR and CDR2 FQNEAQ (reference sequence). This chain's CDR3 is CAWQTSTDTQYF. CDR3 DNA: TGTGCCTGGCAGACTAGCACAGATACGCAGTATTTT.

V and J are TRBV2 and TRBJ2-1; either TRBD1 or TRBD2 may fit D (5 bases each). The germline V gene encodes CDR1 SNHLY and CDR2 FYNNEI. Trimming stripped 6 bases from V and 9 bases from J, with 12 bases between. CDR3 length equals 12 residues. The DNA for the CDR3 is TGTGCCAGCAGCCCGATTGGGGGTGAGCAGTTCTTC. Its protein product is CASSPIGGEQFF.

The chain uses TRBV7-9 and TRBJ2-7; D perhaps matches TRBD1 (6 bases). V shed 5 bases and J shed 4 bases, with 15 bases lying between them. The V gene's germline CDR1 is SEHNR and CDR2 FQNEAQ (reference sequence). CDR3 length: 14 amino acids. The CDR3 DNA reads as TGTGCCAGCAGCCCATGGGACAACGTATACGAGCAGTACTTC. This gives the protein CASSPWDNVYEQYF.

This clonotype occurred once. The genes are TRBV30 and TRBJ2-7; the match to TRBD2 covers 14 bases. Germline loops: CDR1 GTSNPN, CDR2 SVGIG (reference sequence). J was trimmed by 0 bases and V by 5 bases; bases with no gene match: 0. The CDR3 extends over 14 amino acids. CDR3 loop: CAWGLAGGSYEQYF. In nucleotides, the CDR3 is TGTGCCTGGGGACTAGCGGGAGGCTCCTACGAGCAGTACTTC.

This clonotype was found once. The chain employs TRBV4-2 and TRBJ2-1, with D possibly matching TRBD2 (5 bases). Germline V gene data show CDR1 as LGHNA and CDR2 as YNFKEQ. The CDR3 loop spans 14 amino acids. V was cut by 4 bases and J by 1 base, with 8 bases left in between. The CDR3, as DNA: TGTGCCAGCAGCCGGACTGGGTCCTACAATGAGCAGTTCTTC. Residues: CASSRTGSYNEQFF.

The rearrangement joins TRBV4-3 to TRBJ2-1; D gene uncertain. Germline CDR1 and CDR2: LGHNA and YSLEER. Between the trimmed V and J ends, which lost 0 bases and 1 base, there was a span of 13 bases. The CDR3 has 17 amino acids. CDR3 nucleotide sequence: TGCGCCAGCAGCCAAGAGGTCGGCGGTGGGTCCTACAATGAGCAGTTCTTC. Its protein product is CASSQEVGGGSYNEQFF.

CDR3 protein: CASSKAPTPYF. The CDR3 bases are TGTGCCAGCAGCAAAGCCCCCACCCCGTACTTC. J is TRBJ2-4 and V is TRBV21-1. TRBV21-1 is an annotated pseudogene. The CDR3 length is 11 residues.

The rearrangement uses TRBV4-3 and TRBJ2-1; perhaps TRBD2 as D (5 bases). CDR1 is LGHNA and CDR2 is YSLEER in the germline V gene. V lost 0 bases and J lost 3, with 9 bases in between. The CDR3 loop spans 15 amino acids. CDR3 coding DNA: TGCGCCAGCAGCCAAGAGTACACTAGCTACAATGAGCAGTTCTTC. It yields the protein CASSQEYTSYNEQFF.

The chain has TRBV3-1 and TRBJ2-2; D possibly uses TRBD1 or TRBD2 (6 bases each). This CDR3 spans 15 amino acids. The germline V gene encodes CDR1 LGHDT and CDR2 YNNKEL (reference sequence). V was clipped by 0 bases and J by 6 bases, with 11 bases between them. CDR3 loop: CASSQDSGGAGELFF. The CDR3 bases are TGTGCCAGCAGCCAAGATTCCGGGGGCGCCGGGGAGCTGTTTTTT. Based on the CDR3 plus reference TRBV3-1 and TRBJ2-2, the full variable domain is DTAVSQTPKYLVTQMGNDKSIKCEQNLGHDTMYWYKQDSKKFLKIMFSYNNKELIINETVPNRFSPKSPDKAHLNLHINSLELGDSAVYFCASSQDSGGAGELFFGEGSRLTVL.

The chain links TRBV19 to TRBJ1-5; the match to TRBD1 covers 7 bases. Germline CDR1 LNHDA, CDR2 SQIVND (reference sequence). CDR3 length equals 14 residues. The J segment lost 5 bases and the V segment lost 5 bases, leaving 6 bases of the junction unmatched. The CDR3 sequence: CASSVDRAHQPQHF. The DNA of the CDR3 is TGTGCCAGTAGTGTCGACAGGGCCCATCAGCCCCAGCATTTT.

V and J are TRBV20-1 and TRBJ2-1; a possible D gene is TRBD2 (6 bases). Germline CDR1 and CDR2: DFQATT and SNEGSKA (reference sequence). This CDR3 region has 17 residues. V was pared by 1 base and J by 0 bases, with 16 bases between. CDR3 sequence (DNA): TGCAGTGCTAGAGGGTCTGCTAGCGATAGCTCCTACAATGAGCAGTTCTTC. It translates to CSARGSASDSSYNEQFF.

The chain has TRBV20-1 and TRBJ2-1, with D unclear. CDR1 is DFQATT and CDR2 is SNEGSKA in the germline V gene (reference sequence). Trimming stripped 6 bases from V and 8 bases from J, with 11 bases between. The CDR3 has 11 residues. The CDR3 DNA is TGCAGTGCGCTTCTAAGAGATGAGCAGTTCTTC. This encodes CSALLRDEQFF.

V is TRBV10-3 and J is TRBJ1-1, with D possibly being TRBD1 (5 bases). The germline V gene has CDR1 ENHRY and CDR2 SYGVKD. Trimming cost V 10 bases and J 6 bases, with 18 bases left between them. CDR3 size: 13 residues. The CDR3: CATQEGFVSEAFF. The CDR3 DNA follows: TGTGCCACACAGGAGGGGTTTGTCTCTGAAGCTTTCTTT.

The genes are TRBV12-3 or TRBV12-4 and TRBJ2-1; D gene unclear. Trimming took 4 bases from V and 2 from J, leaving 12 bases between them. The CDR3 runs 15 residues. The CDR3 protein is CASSSENLAYNEQFF. DNA for the CDR3: TGTGCCAGCAGTTCCGAAAACCTAGCCTACAATGAGCAGTTCTTC.